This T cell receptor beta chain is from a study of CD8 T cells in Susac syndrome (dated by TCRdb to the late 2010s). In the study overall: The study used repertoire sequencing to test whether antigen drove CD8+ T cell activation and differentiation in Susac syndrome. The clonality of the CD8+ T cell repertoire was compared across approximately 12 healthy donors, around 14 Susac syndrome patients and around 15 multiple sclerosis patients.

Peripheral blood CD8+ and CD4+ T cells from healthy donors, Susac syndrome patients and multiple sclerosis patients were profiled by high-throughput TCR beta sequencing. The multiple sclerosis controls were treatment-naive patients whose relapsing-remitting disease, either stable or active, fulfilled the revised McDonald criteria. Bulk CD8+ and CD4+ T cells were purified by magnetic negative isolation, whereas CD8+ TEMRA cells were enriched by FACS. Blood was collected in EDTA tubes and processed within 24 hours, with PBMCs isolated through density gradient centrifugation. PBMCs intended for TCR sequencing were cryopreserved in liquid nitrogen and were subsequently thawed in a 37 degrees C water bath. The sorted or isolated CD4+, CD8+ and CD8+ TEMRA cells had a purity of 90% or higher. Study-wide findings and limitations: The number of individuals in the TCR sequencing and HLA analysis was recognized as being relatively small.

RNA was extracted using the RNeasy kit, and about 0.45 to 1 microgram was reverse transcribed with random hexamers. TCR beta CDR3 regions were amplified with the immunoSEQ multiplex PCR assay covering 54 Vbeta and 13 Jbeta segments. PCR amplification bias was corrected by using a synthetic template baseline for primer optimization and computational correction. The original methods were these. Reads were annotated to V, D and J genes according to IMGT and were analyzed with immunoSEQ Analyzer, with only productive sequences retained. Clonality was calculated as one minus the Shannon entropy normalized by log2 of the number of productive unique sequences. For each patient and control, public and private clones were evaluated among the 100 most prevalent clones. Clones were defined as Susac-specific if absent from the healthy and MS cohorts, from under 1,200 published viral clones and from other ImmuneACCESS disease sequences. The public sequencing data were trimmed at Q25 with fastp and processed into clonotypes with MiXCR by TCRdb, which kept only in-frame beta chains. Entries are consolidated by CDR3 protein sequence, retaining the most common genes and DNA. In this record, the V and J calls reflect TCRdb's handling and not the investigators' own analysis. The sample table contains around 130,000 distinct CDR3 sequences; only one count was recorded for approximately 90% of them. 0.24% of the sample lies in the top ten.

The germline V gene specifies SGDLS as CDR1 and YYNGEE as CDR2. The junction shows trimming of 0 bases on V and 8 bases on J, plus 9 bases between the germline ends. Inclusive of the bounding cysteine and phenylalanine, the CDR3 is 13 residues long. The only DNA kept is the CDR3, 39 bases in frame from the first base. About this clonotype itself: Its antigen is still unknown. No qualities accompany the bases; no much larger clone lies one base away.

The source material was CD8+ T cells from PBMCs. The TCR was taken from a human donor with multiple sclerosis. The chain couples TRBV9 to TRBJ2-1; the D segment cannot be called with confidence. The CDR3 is CASSVAQLDEQFF. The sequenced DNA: TGTGCCAGCAGCGTAGCACAGTTGGATGAGCAGTTCTTC.